The 15 T cell receptor beta chains presented below share a single source sample, sequenced in a study of control samples from healthy donors and cancer patients. Assay: immunoSEQ multiplex PCR; the TCRdb copy retains only in-frame clones and omits some. The repertoire holds some 71,000 clones, roughly nine tenths seen once, with approximately 5.5% in the top ten. Sequences were obtained from PBMCs. These receptors were obtained from a man between 60 and 75 years old with colorectal cancer.

This clone was detected once. The chain recombines TRBV24-1 with TRBJ2-3; D gene ambiguous. CDR3 length: 12 amino acids. CDR1 is KGHDR, CDR2 SFDVKD, per germline. V was shortened by 3 bases and J by 6 bases, with 6 bases between the two germline ends. CDR3 residues: CATSDGRDTQYF. CDR3 sequence (DNA): TGTGCCACCAGTGATGGTAGGGATACGCAGTATTTT.

The chain is built from TRBV27 and TRBJ2-1, with D unclear. This CDR3 spans 15 amino acids. The ends were cut back, 6 bases at V and 0 bases at J, with 12 bases in the middle. Germline V lookup: CDR1 MNHEY, CDR2 SMNVEV (reference sequence). CDR3: CASSLYSFSYNEQFF. In DNA, the CDR3 is TGTGCCAGCAGCCTATACAGTTTCTCCTACAATGAGCAGTTCTTC.

This clone was picked up one time. This chain joins TRBV19 and TRBJ2-6; D is perhaps TRBD1 or TRBD2 (6 bases each). Looked up from germline, CDR1 is LNHDA and CDR2 is SQIVND (reference sequence). This CDR3 contains 18 residues. Trimming removed 5 bases from V and 4 bases from J, with 21 bases in between. The CDR3 loop reads CASSRVSGARGGANVLTF. DNA for the CDR3: TGTGCCAGTAGTCGAGTTTCGGGGGCCCGAGGAGGGGCCAACGTCCTGACTTTC.

The chain employs TRBV18 and TRBJ2-1; TRBD1 or TRBD2 may be the D gene (5 bases each). The V end lost 2 bases, the J end lost 7 bases, and 6 bases lay between the germline ends. The CDR3 loop spans 12 amino acids. CDR1 is KGHSH, CDR2 LQKENI, per germline. The CDR3, as DNA: TGTGCCAGCTCACCAGGGGGTAATGAGCAGTTCTTC. It translates to CASSPGGNEQFF. Full variable domain (missing parts from reference TRBV18 and TRBJ2-1): NAGVMQNPRHLVRRRGQEARLRCSPMKGHSHVYWYRQLPEEGLKFMVYLQKENIIDESGMPKERFSAEFPKEGPSILRIQQVVRGDSAAYFCASSPGGNEQFFGPGTRLTVL.

V gene TRBV7-6 combines with J gene TRBJ2-1, with 10 positions matching TRBD2. J was trimmed by 4 bases and V by 5 bases; bases with no gene match: 8. In germline, CDR1 is SGHVS, CDR2 FNYEAQ. CDR3 length: 16 residues. The CDR3 nucleotides read TGTGCCAGCAGCCTTCCTAGCGGGGGCCCTTACAATGAGCAGTTCTTC. Translation gives CASSLPSGGPYNEQFF.

This clone was detected once. The V gene is TRBV5-5, the J gene TRBJ2-2; the D gene is possibly TRBD2 (5 bases). The germline CDR1 and CDR2 sequences are SGHKS and YYEKEE (reference sequence). V was pared by 5 bases and J by 2 bases, with 10 bases between. The CDR3 sequence is 14 residues long. CDR3 nucleotides: TGTGCCAGCAGGGAGGACCTTAACACCGGGGAGCTGTTTTTT. Amino acids: CASREDLNTGELFF.

V and J are TRBV11-3 and TRBJ2-2; a possible D gene is TRBD2 (7 bases). The germline V and J ends were trimmed by 5 bases and 6 bases, with 16 bases remaining between them. This CDR3 is 15 amino acids long. Germline loops: CDR1 SGHNT, CDR2 YENEEA. CDR3 DNA: TGTGCCAGCAGCCGGGGGGCCTCCCCGGCCGGGGAGCTGTTTTTT. Translation gives CASSRGASPAGELFF.

The J gene is TRBJ2-7, the V gene TRBV2; D gene unclear. V dropped 10 bases and J dropped 0 bases, with 10 bases sitting between them. Germline V lookup: CDR1 SNHLY, CDR2 FYNNEI. The CDR3 sequence is 12 residues long. CDR3 in amino acids: CAIRDTSYEQYF. The CDR3 nucleotides are TGTGCCATCAGAGACACCTCCTACGAGCAGTACTTC.

Written as DNA, the CDR3 is TGTGCCAGCTCACCTATAAGGGGGCGAGGGAATTGGAACATTCAGTACTTC. Translating it yields CASSPIRGRGNWNIQYF. This chain links TRBV18 with TRBJ2-4, with TRBD1 identical over 7 bases. The V segment lost 3 bases and the J segment 7 bases; nucleotides outside the gene matches: 15. The CDR3 spans 17 residues. The germline CDR1 and CDR2 sequences are KGHSH and LQKENI.

The V gene is TRBV7-6, the J gene TRBJ2-3; 7 bases are a match to TRBD2. CDR1 is SGHVS and CDR2 is FNYEAQ in the germline V gene. This CDR3 is 15 amino acids long. V gave up 0 bases and J gave up 8 bases; unmatched junction bases: 8. The DNA for the CDR3 is TGTGCCAGCAGCTTAGCGGGGGGAACGGGAGGTACGCAGTATTTT. It codes for CASSLAGGTGGTQYF.

The chain carries TRBV7-3 and TRBJ1-1; D call uncertain. The CDR3 length is 15 residues. V lost 2 bases, J lost 0 bases, and 10 bases lay in between. Per the germline V gene, CDR1 is SGHTA and CDR2 is FQGTGA. CDR3 amino acids: CASSLRATLNTEAFF. The CDR3 nucleotides are TGTGCCAGCAGCTTACGGGCTACCCTGAACACTGAAGCTTTCTTT.

This clone was seen only a few times. The V and J genes are TRBV24-1 and TRBJ1-4, with TRBD1 as a possible D gene (6 bases). This CDR3 comprises 16 residues. With 5 bases removed from V and 7 bases from J, the gap between germline ends came to 19 bases. The germline CDR1 and CDR2 sequences are KGHDR and SFDVKD. CDR3 nucleotide sequence: TGTGCCACCAGTGCCCCTCAAAGACAGGTGGGTGAAAAACTGTTTTTT. It codes for CATSAPQRQVGEKLFF.

This chain uses TRBV5-1 with TRBJ2-1; TRBD2 matches 8 bases. CDR1 SGHRS and CDR2 YFSETQ come from the germline V gene. J gave up 7 bases and V 2 bases, and 11 bases lay outside the gene matches. The CDR3 runs 16 residues. The CDR3 DNA reads TGCGCCAGCAGCTTAGGGCCGGGACTAGAAAGGAATGAGCAGTTCTTC. It codes for CASSLGPGLERNEQFF.

This clone was counted a single time. The chain combines TRBV5-5 with TRBJ1-1; maybe TRBD1 (6 bases). The germline CDR1 and CDR2 sequences are SGHKS and YYEKEE (reference sequence). V shed 0 bases and J shed 2 bases, with 11 bases lying between them. The CDR3 covers 15 residues. DNA of the CDR3: TGTGCCAGCAGCTTGGGGCCGGGACAAAACACTGAAGCTTTCTTT. This sequence encodes CASSLGPGQNTEAFF.

This sequence joins TRBV6-4 and TRBJ2-2; D is possibly TRBD1 (5 bases). Trimming removed 6 bases from V and 3 bases from J, with 14 bases in between. This CDR3 has 15 amino acids. The germline CDR1 and CDR2 sequences are MRHNA and SNTAGT. The CDR3: CASRSMGQHTGELFF. In DNA, the CDR3 is TGTGCCAGCAGGTCGATGGGGCAGCACACCGGGGAGCTGTTTTTT.